This T cell receptor beta chain was captured in a study of blood T cell repertoires in COVID-19. Across the study: PBMCs, B-cell-depleted T cells, or T cells were the source of the cDNA or gDNA that made up the material.

Assay: immunoSEQ multiplex PCR; the TCRdb copy retains only in-frame clones and omits some. The profile shows about 330,000 clones, around 87% of them singletons. Assignment of participants to cohorts was predicated upon participant-reported clinical history. Trimming pared 8 bases from V and 5 bases from J, leaving 18 bases between. The CDR3 spans 14 residues. Germline V gives CDR1 SGHTA, CDR2 FQGNSA. What was sequenced was PBMCs or T cells enriched from blood (not recorded which). The TCR comes from a woman younger than 45 who had recovered from COVID-19. The chain carries TRBV7-2 and TRBJ1-1; weak D call: TRBD1 (6 bases). The CDR3 sequence: CASESPGVWTEAFF. In nucleotides, the CDR3 is TGTGCCAGCGAATCCCCAGGGGTTTGGACTGAAGCTTTCTTT.